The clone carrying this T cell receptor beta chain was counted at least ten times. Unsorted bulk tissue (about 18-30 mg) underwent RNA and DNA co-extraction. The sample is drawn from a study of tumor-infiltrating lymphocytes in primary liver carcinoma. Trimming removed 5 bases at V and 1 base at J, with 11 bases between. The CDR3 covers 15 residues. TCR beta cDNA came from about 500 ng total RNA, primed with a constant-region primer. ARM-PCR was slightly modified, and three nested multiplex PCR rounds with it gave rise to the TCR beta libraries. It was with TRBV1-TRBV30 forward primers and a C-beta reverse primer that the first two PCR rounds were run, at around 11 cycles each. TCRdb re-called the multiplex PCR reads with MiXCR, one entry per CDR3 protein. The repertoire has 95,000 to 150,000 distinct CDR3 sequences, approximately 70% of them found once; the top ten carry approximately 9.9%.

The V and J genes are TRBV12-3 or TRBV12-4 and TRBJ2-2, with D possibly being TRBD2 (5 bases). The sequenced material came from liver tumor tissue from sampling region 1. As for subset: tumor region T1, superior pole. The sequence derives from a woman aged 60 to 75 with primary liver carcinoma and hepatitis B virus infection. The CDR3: CASSPFAGNTGELFF. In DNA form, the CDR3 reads TGTGCCAGCAGTCCATTCGCGGGGAACACCGGGGAGCTGTTTTTT.